One and the same sample provided the 21 T cell receptor beta chains below, sequenced in a study of response to subunit inactivated influenza vaccine. MiXCR was run by TCRdb on the RT-PCR reads, yielding one entry per CDR3 protein. The data contain 250,000 to 350,000 distinct CDR3 sequences, approximately 20% of them singletons. Specimen: PBMCs from blood, collected about 20 months after vaccination. These receptors originate from a man between 45 and 75 years old who received an inactivated influenza vaccine.

The chain couples TRBV5-1 to TRBJ2-3; 9 nucleotides align to TRBD2. Trimming at V came to 2 bases and at J to 3 bases, leaving 4 bases not matched to a gene. From germline, CDR1 is SGHRS and CDR2 YFSETQ. This CDR3 region has 15 residues. The CDR3 nucleotides read TGCGCCAGCAGCTTTGAGCGGGGGGAAACAGATACGCAGTATTTT. Translating gives CASSFERGETDTQYF. The whole variable domain, remainder taken from reference TRBV5-1 and TRBJ2-3, is KAGVTQTPRYLIKTRGQQVTLSCSPISGHRSVSWYQQTPGQGLQFLFEYFSETQRNKGNFPGRFSGRQFSNSRSEMNVSTLELGDSALYLCASSFERGETDTQYFGPGTRLTVL.

This clonotype was seen only a few times. The chain has TRBV6-1 and TRBJ1-4, with D uncertain. V was pared by 8 bases and J by 2 bases, with 12 bases between. This CDR3 contains 14 residues. Per the germline V gene, CDR1 is MNHNS and CDR2 is SASEGT. The CDR3 nucleotides are TGTGCCAGCCAGAGGGCTGGGACTAATGAAAAACTGTTTTTT. Its translation: CASQRAGTNEKLFF.

This clonotype was seen a few times. This chain uses TRBV7-2 with TRBJ1-2; the match to TRBD1 covers 10 bases. The CDR3 totals 13 residues. Germline CDR1 is SGHTA and CDR2 is FQGNSA. Unmatched junction bases numbered 5, after V lost 5 bases and J lost 8 bases. CDR3 in amino acids: CASSLTGGWGYTF. The CDR3 nucleotides are TGTGCCAGCAGCCTGACAGGGGGCTGGGGCTACACCTTC.

There are a few counts of this clonotype. The V and J genes are TRBV25-1 and TRBJ2-2; D not certain. Trimming pared 2 bases from V and 4 bases from J, leaving 2 bases between. CDR1 is MGHDK, CDR2 SYGVNS, per germline. CDR3 length: 12 residues. CDR3 DNA sequence: TGTGCCAGCAGTGAAGGCACCGGGGAGCTGTTTTTT. Protein product: CASSEGTGELFF.

This clonotype appeared many times. The chain links TRBV29-1 to TRBJ1-1; perhaps TRBD1 as D (6 bases). The CDR3 is 13 residues long. Germline V gene data show CDR1 as SQVTM and CDR2 as ANQGSEA. Trimming cost V 7 bases and J 3 bases, with 15 bases left between them. The CDR3 protein is CSASRGLDTEAFF. The DNA of the CDR3 is TGCAGCGCAAGCAGGGGATTAGACACTGAAGCTTTCTTT.

J is TRBJ2-2 and V is TRBV28; D call uncertain. V lost 2 bases, J lost 1 base, and 5 bases lay in between. From germline, CDR1 is MDHEN and CDR2 SYDVKM. This CDR3 is built from 14 residues. The DNA of the CDR3 is TGTGCCAGCAGTTTAAGAATGAACACCGGGGAGCTGTTTTTT. The encoded protein is CASSLRMNTGELFF.

This clonotype was seen repeatedly, ten times or more. J is TRBJ1-1 and V is TRBV20-1, with 11 bases identical to TRBD1. This CDR3 comprises 17 residues. Looked up from germline, CDR1 is DFQATT and CDR2 is SNEGSKA (reference sequence). With V trimmed by 4 bases and J by 3 bases, 13 bases remained unmatched. CDR3 region: CSANRDRGSIVYTEAFF. The CDR3 bases are TGCAGTGCTAATCGGGACAGGGGGAGTATAGTATACACTGAAGCTTTCTTT.

The chain is built from TRBV7-9 and TRBJ2-1; 12 bases align to TRBD2. The CDR3 extends over 14 amino acids. Per the germline V gene, CDR1 is SEHNR and CDR2 is FQNEAQ (reference sequence). V lost 5 bases, J lost 10 bases, and 6 bases stayed unmatched. The CDR3 DNA follows: TGTGCCAGCAGCGATGGACTAGCGGGGACAGAGCAGTTCTTC. Translated, it gives CASSDGLAGTEQFF.

The count of this clonotype is one. The CDR3 region has the DNA TGTGCCAGCAGCCCGGGACTGAACTCCTACAATGAGCAGTTCTTC. Protein product: CASSPGLNSYNEQFF. The chain recombines TRBV7-2 with TRBJ2-1; D is possibly TRBD2 (6 bases). V lost 5 bases and J 0 bases, leaving 11 bases between the germline ends. The CDR3 contains 15 residues. Germline V gives CDR1 SGHTA, CDR2 FQGNSA.

This sequence joins TRBV20-1 and TRBJ2-5, with D tentatively TRBD1 (5 bases). The CDR3 has 13 residues. V lost 6 bases and J lost 0, with 11 bases in between. Germline loops: CDR1 DFQATT, CDR2 SNEGSKA (reference sequence). As DNA, the CDR3 is TGCAGTGCCCCGACAGCGAACCAAGAGACCCAGTACTTC. It specifies CSAPTANQETQYF.

The J gene is TRBJ2-5, the V gene TRBV28, with TRBD1 identical over 9 bases. CDR1 and CDR2 from the germline V gene are MDHEN and SYDVKM. CDR3 length: 16 residues. Germline trimming cut 3 bases from V and 5 bases from J; bases unmatched to any gene: 10. DNA of the CDR3: TGTGCCAGCAGTTTCCTCGGACAGGGGTCATTTGAGACCCAGTACTTC. The encoded protein is CASSFLGQGSFETQYF.

This clonotype was observed a few times. The chain carries TRBV6-5 and TRBJ2-7; D is perhaps TRBD1 or TRBD2 (6 bases each). The V end was cut by 2 bases, the J end by 3 bases, with 11 bases between. The CDR3 runs to 14 residues. Germline V gene lookup returns CDR1 MNHEY and CDR2 SVGAGI. The chain's CDR3 is CASSYRRGHYEQYF. In nucleotides, the CDR3 is TGTGCCAGCAGTTACAGGCGGGGACACTACGAGCAGTACTTC.

This clonotype has at least ten counts. The chain employs TRBV7-2 and TRBJ2-5; D remains ambiguous. Looked up from germline, CDR1 is SGHTA and CDR2 is FQGNSA. There are 13 residues in the CDR3. V lost 5 bases and J 5 bases, leaving 12 bases between the germline ends. The CDR3 DNA is TGTGCCAGCAGCCGGATCCTGCGGGAGACCCAGTACTTC. This codes for CASSRILRETQYF.

The chain uses TRBV21-1 and TRBJ2-3; whether TRBD2, the table's D call, matches the DNA was not checked. TRBV21-1 is noted as a pseudogene. The CDR3 runs 17 residues. The CDR3 DNA sequence: TGTGCCAGCAGCAAGGCCGAGACTAGCGGAGGCACAGATACGCAGTATTTT. Its translation: CASSKAETSGGTDTQYF.

V and J are TRBV5-1 and TRBJ2-3; a weak D match, TRBD1 (6 bases). V gave up 0 bases and J gave up 4 bases, with 9 bases separating them. The CDR3 extends over 14 amino acids. Germline V CDR1 and CDR2: SGHRS, YFSETQ. CDR3 nucleotides: TGCGCCAGCAGCTTGGGGGGGCGCCCAGATACGCAGTATTTT. Translation gives CASSLGGRPDTQYF. Filled out from reference TRBV5-1 and TRBJ2-3, the complete variable domain reads KAGVTQTPRYLIKTRGQQVTLSCSPISGHRSVSWYQQTPGQGLQFLFEYFSETQRNKGNFPGRFSGRQFSNSRSEMNVSTLELGDSALYLCASSLGGRPDTQYFGPGTRLTVL.

The CDR3 here is CAWTGGTDTQYF. Written as DNA, the CDR3 is TGTGCCTGGACAGGGGGCACAGATACGCAGTATTTT. J is TRBJ2-3 and V is TRBV30, with D perhaps matching TRBD1 (6 bases). The germline CDR1 and CDR2 sequences are GTSNPN and SVGIG (reference sequence). CDR3 length: 12 residues. V was trimmed by 4 bases and J by 1 base, leaving 6 bases between them.

This clonotype was picked up a small number of times. The V call is TRBV5-1, the J call TRBJ2-2, with TRBD1 identical over 7 bases. Germline trimming cut 1 base from V and 0 bases from J; bases unmatched to any gene: 3. The germline CDR1 and CDR2 sequences are SGHRS and YFSETQ. This CDR3 has 16 residues. The CDR3 DNA follows: TGCGCCAGCAGCTTGCGGGACAGATCGAACACCGGGGAGCTGTTTTTT. Amino acids: CASSLRDRSNTGELFF.

This clonotype was found many times. The V and J genes are TRBV5-1 and TRBJ1-3; D is unclear. CDR3 length: 15 amino acids. V lost 3 bases to trimming and J lost 0 bases, with 10 bases between them. Germline lookup yields CDR1 SGHRS and CDR2 YFSETQ. CDR3 DNA: TGCGCCAGCAGCTGGGATCTGAGCTCTGGAAACACCATATATTTT. Residues: CASSWDLSSGNTIYF.

This clonotype was observed a few times. The chain uses TRBV5-1 and TRBJ1-1, with 9 bases aligning to TRBD1. V lost 3 bases, J lost 3 bases, and 6 bases stayed unmatched. The CDR3 extends over 15 amino acids. In germline, CDR1 is SGHRS, CDR2 YFSETQ. The CDR3 protein is CASSWGTGFHTEAFF. Written as DNA, the CDR3 is TGCGCCAGCAGCTGGGGGACAGGGTTTCACACTGAAGCTTTCTTT.

This clonotype was observed a handful of times. CDR3 loop: CSARVQDRVGLNSPLHF. CDR3 coding DNA: TGCAGTGCTAGAGTCCAAGACAGGGTGGGGCTCAATTCACCCCTCCACTTT. The V gene is TRBV20-1, the J gene TRBJ1-6; 7 bases agree with TRBD1. The CDR3 contains 17 residues. J lost 7 bases, V lost 1 base, and 13 bases had no gene match. CDR1 and CDR2 from the germline V gene are DFQATT and SNEGSKA (reference sequence).

The gene calls are TRBV29-1 and TRBJ2-3, with TRBD2 matching over 7 bases. V was pared by 7 bases and J by 2 bases, with 6 bases of the junction left unmatched. CDR1 and CDR2 from the germline V gene are SQVTM and ANQGSEA. CDR3 length equals 13 residues. In nucleotides, the CDR3 is TGCAGCGGGGGAGGGAGGCTCACAGATACGCAGTATTTT. This translates into CSGGGRLTDTQYF.